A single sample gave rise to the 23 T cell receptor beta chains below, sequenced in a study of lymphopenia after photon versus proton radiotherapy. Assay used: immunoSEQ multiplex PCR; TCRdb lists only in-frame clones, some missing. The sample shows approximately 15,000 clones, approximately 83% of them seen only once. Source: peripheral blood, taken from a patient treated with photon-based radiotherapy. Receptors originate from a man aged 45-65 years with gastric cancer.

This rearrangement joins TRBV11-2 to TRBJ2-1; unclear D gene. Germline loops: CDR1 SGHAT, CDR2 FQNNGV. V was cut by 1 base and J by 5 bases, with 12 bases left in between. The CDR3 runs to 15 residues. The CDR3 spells CASSLAGKANNEQFF. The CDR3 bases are TGTGCCAGCAGCTTAGCAGGAAAGGCCAACAATGAGCAGTTCTTC.

CDR3 in DNA: TGTGCCAGCAGCACCCGATCACTAGCGGGGGGGTACGAGCAGTACGTC. It specifies CASSTRSLAGGYEQYV. The chain recombines TRBV21-1 with TRBJ2-7; whether TRBD2, the table's D call, matches the DNA was not checked. TRBV21-1 has pseudogene status. The CDR3 has 16 amino acids.

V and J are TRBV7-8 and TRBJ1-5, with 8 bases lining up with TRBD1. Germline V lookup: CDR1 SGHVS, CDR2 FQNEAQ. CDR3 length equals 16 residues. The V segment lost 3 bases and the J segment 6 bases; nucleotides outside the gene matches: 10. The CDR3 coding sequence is TGTGCCAGCAGCTTGAGAGCGCAGGGGGCGTCTCAGCCCCAGCATTTT. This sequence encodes CASSLRAQGASQPQHF.

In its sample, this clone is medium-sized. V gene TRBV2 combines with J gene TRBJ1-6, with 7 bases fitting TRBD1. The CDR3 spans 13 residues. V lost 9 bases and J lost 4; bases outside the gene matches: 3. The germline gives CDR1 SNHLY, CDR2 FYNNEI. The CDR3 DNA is TGTGCCAGAGGGACAGAGTATAATTCACCCCTCCACTTT. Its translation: CARGTEYNSPLHF.

CDR3 residues: CASSLRTGGALETQYF. The CDR3, as DNA: TGCGCCAGCAGCTTACGGACAGGGGGCGCATTGGAGACCCAGTACTTC. This sequence joins TRBV5-1 and TRBJ2-5, with 11 bases aligning to TRBD1. J lost 5 bases, V lost 2 bases, and 8 bases had no gene match. CDR1 SGHRS and CDR2 YFSETQ come from the germline V gene. The CDR3 contains 16 residues.

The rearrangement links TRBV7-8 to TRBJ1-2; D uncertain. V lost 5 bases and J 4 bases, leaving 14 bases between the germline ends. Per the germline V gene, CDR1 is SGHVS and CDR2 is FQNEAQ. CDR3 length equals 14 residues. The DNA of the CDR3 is TGTGCCAGCAGCGTCGGGGATGGCCCCTATGGCTACACCTTC. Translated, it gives CASSVGDGPYGYTF.

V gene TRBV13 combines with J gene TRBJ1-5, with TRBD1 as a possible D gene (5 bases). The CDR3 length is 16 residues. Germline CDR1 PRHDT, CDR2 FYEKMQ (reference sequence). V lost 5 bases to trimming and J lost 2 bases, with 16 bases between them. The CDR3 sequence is CASSTDKHPGNQPQHF. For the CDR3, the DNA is TGTGCCAGCAGCACGGACAAGCACCCTGGCAATCAGCCCCAGCATTTT.

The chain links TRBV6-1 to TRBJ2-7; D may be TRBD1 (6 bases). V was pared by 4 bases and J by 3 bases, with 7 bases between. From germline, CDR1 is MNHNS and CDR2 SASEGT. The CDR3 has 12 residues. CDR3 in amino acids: CASSGTVYEQYV. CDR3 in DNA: TGTGCCAGCAGTGGGACAGTCTACGAGCAGTACGTC.

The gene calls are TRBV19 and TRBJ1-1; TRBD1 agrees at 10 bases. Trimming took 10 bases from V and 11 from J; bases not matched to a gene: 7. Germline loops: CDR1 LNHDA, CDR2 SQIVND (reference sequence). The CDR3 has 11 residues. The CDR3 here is CATSRDRGAFF. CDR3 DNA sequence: TGTGCCACCAGCCGGGACAGGGGCGCTTTCTTT.

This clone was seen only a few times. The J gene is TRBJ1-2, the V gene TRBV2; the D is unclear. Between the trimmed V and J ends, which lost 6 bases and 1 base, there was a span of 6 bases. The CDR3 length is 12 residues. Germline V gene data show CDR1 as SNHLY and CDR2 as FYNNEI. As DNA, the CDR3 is TGTGCCAGCAGGTCGGGTAACTATGGCTACACCTTC. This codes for CASRSGNYGYTF.

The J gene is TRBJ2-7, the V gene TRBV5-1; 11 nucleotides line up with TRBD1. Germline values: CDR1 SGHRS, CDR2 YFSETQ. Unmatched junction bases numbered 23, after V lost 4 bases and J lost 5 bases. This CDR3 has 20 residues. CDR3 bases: TGCGCCAGCAGCCTTATCCCTGGACAGGGGGCGATCGAAGGGGGGAACGAGCAGTACTTC. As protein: CASSLIPGQGAIEGGNEQYF.

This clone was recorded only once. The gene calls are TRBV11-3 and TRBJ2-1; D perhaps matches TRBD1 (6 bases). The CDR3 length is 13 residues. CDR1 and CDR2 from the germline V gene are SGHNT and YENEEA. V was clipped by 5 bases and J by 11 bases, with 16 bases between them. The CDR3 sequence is CASSAGQSSKQFF. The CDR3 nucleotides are TGTGCCAGCAGCGCAGGACAGTCGTCTAAGCAGTTCTTC.

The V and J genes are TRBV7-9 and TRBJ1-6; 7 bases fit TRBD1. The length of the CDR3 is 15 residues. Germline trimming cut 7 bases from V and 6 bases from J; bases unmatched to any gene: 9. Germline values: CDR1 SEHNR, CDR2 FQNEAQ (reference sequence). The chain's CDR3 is CASTHSGTVNSPLHF. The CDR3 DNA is TGTGCCAGCACCCACAGTGGGACAGTTAATTCACCCCTCCACTTT. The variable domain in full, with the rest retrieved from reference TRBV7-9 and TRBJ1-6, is DTGVSQNPRHKITKRGQNVTFRCDPISEHNRLYWYRQTLGQGPEFLTYFQNEAQLEKSRLLSDRFSAERPKGSFSTLEIQRTEQGDSAMYLCASTHSGTVNSPLHFGNGTRLTVT.

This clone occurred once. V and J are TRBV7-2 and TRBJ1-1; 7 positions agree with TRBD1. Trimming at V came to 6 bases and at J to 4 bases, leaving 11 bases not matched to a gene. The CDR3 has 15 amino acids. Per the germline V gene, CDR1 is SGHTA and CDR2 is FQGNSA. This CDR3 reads CASRPHRGDSTEAFF. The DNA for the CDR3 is TGTGCCAGCAGGCCTCACAGGGGAGATAGCACTGAAGCTTTCTTT.

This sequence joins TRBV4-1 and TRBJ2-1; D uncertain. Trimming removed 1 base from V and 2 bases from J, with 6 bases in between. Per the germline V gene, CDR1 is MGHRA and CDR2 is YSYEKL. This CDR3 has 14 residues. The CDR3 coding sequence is TGCGCCAGCAGCCAAGGCGTGGCCTACAATGAGCAGTTCTTC. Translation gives CASSQGVAYNEQFF.

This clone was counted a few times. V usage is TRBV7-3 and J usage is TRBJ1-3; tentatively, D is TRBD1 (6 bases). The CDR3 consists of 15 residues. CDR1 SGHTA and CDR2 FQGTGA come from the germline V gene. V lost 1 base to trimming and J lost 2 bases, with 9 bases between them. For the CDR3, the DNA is TGTGCCAGCAGCTTAAGGGGACAACCTGGAAACACCATATATTTT. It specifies CASSLRGQPGNTIYF.

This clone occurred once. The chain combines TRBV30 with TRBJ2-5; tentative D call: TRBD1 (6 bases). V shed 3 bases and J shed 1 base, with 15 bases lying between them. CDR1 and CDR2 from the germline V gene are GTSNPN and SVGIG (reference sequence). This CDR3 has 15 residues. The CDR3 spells CAWRIGQDSQETQYF. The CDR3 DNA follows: TGTGCCTGGAGGATTGGTCAGGACAGCCAAGAGACCCAGTACTTC.

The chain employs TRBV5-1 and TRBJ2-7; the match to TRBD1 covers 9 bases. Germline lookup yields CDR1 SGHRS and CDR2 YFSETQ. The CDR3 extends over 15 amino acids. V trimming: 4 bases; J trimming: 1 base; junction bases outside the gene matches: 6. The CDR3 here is CASSPRGQGSYEQYF. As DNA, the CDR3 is TGCGCCAGCAGCCCGAGGGGACAGGGATCCTACGAGCAGTACTTC.

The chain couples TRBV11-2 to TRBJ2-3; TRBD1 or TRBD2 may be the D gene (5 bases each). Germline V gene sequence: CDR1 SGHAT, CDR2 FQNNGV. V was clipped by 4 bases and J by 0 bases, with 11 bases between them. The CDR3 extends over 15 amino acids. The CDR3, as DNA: TGTGCCAGCAGCTCCCGGGACCAAAGCACAGATACGCAGTATTTT. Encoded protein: CASSSRDQSTDTQYF.

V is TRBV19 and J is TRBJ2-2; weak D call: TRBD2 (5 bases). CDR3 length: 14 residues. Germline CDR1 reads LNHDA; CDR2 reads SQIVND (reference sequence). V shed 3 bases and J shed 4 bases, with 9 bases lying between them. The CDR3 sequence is CASSIGESTGELFF. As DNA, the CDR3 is TGTGCCAGTAGTATCGGGGAAAGCACCGGGGAGCTGTTTTTT.

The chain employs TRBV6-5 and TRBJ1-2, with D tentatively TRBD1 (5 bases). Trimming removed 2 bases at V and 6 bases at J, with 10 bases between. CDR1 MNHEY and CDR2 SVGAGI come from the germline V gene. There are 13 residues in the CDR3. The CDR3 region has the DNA TGTGCCAGCAGTTACGGGGGGTCTGATGGCTACACCTTC. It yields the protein CASSYGGSDGYTF.

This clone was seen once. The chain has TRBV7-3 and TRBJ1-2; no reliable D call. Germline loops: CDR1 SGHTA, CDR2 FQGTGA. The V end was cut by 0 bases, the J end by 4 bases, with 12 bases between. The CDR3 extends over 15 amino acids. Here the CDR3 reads CASSLTPEGSYGYTF. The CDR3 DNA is TGTGCCAGCAGCTTAACCCCCGAAGGGTCCTATGGCTACACCTTC.

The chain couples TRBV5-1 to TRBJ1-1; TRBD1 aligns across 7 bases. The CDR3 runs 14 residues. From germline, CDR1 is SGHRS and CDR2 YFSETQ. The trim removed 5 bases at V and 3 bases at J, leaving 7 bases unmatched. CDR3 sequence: CASSVQGRDTEAFF. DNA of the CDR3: TGCGCCAGCAGTGTACAGGGGAGGGACACTGAAGCTTTCTTT.